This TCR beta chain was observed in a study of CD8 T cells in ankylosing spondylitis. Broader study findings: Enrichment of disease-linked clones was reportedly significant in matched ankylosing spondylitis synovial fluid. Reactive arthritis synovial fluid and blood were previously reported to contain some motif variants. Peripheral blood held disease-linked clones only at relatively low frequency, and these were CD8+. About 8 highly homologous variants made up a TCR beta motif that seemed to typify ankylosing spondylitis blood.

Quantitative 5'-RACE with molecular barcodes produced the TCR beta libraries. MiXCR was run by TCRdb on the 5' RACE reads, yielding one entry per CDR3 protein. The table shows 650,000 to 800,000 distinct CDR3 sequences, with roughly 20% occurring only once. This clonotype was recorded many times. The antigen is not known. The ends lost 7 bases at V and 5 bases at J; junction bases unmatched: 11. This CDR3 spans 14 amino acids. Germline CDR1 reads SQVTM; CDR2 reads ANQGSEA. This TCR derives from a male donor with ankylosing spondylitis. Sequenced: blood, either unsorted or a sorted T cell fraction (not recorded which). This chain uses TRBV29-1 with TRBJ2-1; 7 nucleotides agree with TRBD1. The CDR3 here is CSAPDRVSHNEQFF. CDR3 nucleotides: TGCAGCGCCCCTGACAGGGTCTCACACAATGAGCAGTTCTTC.